A single sample gave rise to the 32 T cell receptor beta chains below, sequenced in a study of OX40 agonist ivuxolimab in advanced cancers. Repertoires were generated with immunoSEQ multiplex PCR, while TCRdb's copy carries only in-frame clones and drops some. The data show about 68,000 clones, over 75% seen once. The specimen comprised CD4+ or CD8+ T cells sorted from blood, sampled in a trial of the OX40 agonist ivuxolimab. Receptors were obtained from an adult with an advanced solid tumor such as melanoma, head and neck, liver or kidney cancer.

The rearrangement joins TRBV28 to TRBJ2-5, with D uncertain. The CDR3 is made up of 18 amino acids. V was trimmed by 5 bases and J by 2 bases, leaving 24 bases between them. CDR1 and CDR2 (germline): MDHEN, SYDVKM. The CDR3 coding sequence is TGTGCCAGCAGTACTAAACTCCGGTGGGGATTTTGGCAAGAGACCCAGTACTTC. Translation gives CASSTKLRWGFWQETQYF.

This clone was observed once. The chain joins TRBV27 to TRBJ1-6; D gene uncertain. Trimming shortened V by 5 bases and J by 9 bases, and 11 bases separated the two germline ends. CDR1 and CDR2 from the germline V gene are MNHEY and SMNVEV (reference sequence). The CDR3 length is 13 residues. The CDR3 nucleotides read TGTGCCAGCAGTCCCATCCGGGGTTCACCCCTCCACTTT. Protein product: CASSPIRGSPLHF.

The chain links TRBV10-1 to TRBJ2-3; D assignment may be TRBD1 or TRBD2 (5 bases each). The CDR3 runs to 15 residues. CDR1 is WNHNN and CDR2 is SYGVQD in the germline V gene (reference sequence). Trimming removed 3 bases at V and 2 bases at J, with 12 bases between. CDR3: CASSESQGVTDTQYF. CDR3 bases: TGCGCCAGCAGTGAAAGTCAGGGAGTCACAGATACGCAGTATTTT.

The V and J genes are TRBV9 and TRBJ2-1; possibly TRBD2 for D (6 bases). Germline assignment: CDR1 SGDLS and CDR2 YYNGEE. The CDR3 is 16 amino acids. V shed 0 bases and J shed 4 bases, with 14 bases lying between them. This CDR3 reads CASSVATSGFYNEQFF. CDR3 DNA: TGTGCCAGCAGCGTAGCGACGAGCGGGTTTTACAATGAGCAGTTCTTC.

This chain joins TRBV9 and TRBJ2-1; tentative D call: TRBD1 (5 bases). The CDR3 loop spans 14 amino acids. Germline-derived CDR1 and CDR2 are SGDLS and YYNGEE. Trimming stripped 0 bases from V and 5 bases from J, with 9 bases between. This CDR3 is CASSVEGLDNEQFF. In DNA, the CDR3 is TGTGCCAGCAGCGTAGAGGGGTTGGACAATGAGCAGTTCTTC.

This clone appeared once. The rearrangement uses TRBV11-2 and TRBJ1-2; tentative D call: TRBD1 (6 bases). Germline V CDR1 and CDR2: SGHAT, FQNNGV. V lost 2 bases, J lost 0 bases, and 13 bases lay in between. CDR3 length: 16 amino acids. For the CDR3, the DNA is TGTGCCAGCAGCTTAAGGGGGGCCCAAGCTAACTATGGCTACACCTTC. Protein sequence: CASSLRGAQANYGYTF.

CDR3 nucleotides: TGCGCCAGCAGCCAAGACCCCCAGTCCCTAAGTTCACCCCTCCACTTT. It yields the protein CASSQDPQSLSSPLHF. This rearrangement joins TRBV4-3 to TRBJ1-6; D gene uncertain. Trimming shortened V by 0 bases and J by 9 bases, and 15 bases separated the two germline ends. The CDR3 loop spans 16 amino acids. CDR1 LGHNA and CDR2 YSLEER come from the germline V gene.

About this clone itself: A read error may produce the germline difference seen at one junction end. Additional DNA sequences in this sample encode the identical CDR3. The V call is TRBV25-1, the J call TRBJ1-6; D is unclear. In germline, CDR1 is MGHDK, CDR2 SYGVNS. CDR3 length equals 14 residues. CDR3 coding DNA: TGTGCCAGCAGTGAATTTGTTGTTTATTCACCTCTCCACTTT. Protein sequence: CASSEFVVYSPLHF.

This chain links TRBV7-9 with TRBJ2-3, with D uncertain. Germline V lookup: CDR1 SEHNR, CDR2 FQNEAQ (reference sequence). CDR3 size: 16 residues. Trimming left V 4 bases short and J 2 bases short, with 16 bases between. CDR3 loop: CASSSPFNTVTDTQYF. The CDR3, as DNA: TGTGCCAGCAGCTCACCTTTTAATACTGTCACAGATACGCAGTATTTT. Looking up the rest from reference TRBV7-9 and TRBJ2-3 gives the full variable domain: DTGVSQNPRHKITKRGQNVTFRCDPISEHNRLYWYRQTLGQGPEFLTYFQNEAQLEKSRLLSDRFSAERPKGSFSTLEIQRTEQGDSAMYLCASSSPFNTVTDTQYFGPGTRLTVL.

The V call is TRBV7-2, the J call TRBJ1-1; possible D gene TRBD1, 6 bases. CDR3 size: 12 residues. Trimming removed 3 bases from V and 11 bases from J, with 13 bases in between. Germline values: CDR1 SGHTA, CDR2 FQGNSA. Here the CDR3 reads CASSFPGARAFF. DNA of the CDR3: TGTGCCAGCAGCTTCCCAGGGGCGCGGGCTTTCTTT.

The rearrangement links TRBV2 to TRBJ2-7; D gene ambiguous. CDR3 size: 13 residues. Trimming removed 7 bases at V and 0 bases at J, with 10 bases between. The germline V gene encodes CDR1 SNHLY and CDR2 FYNNEI. CDR3 amino acids: CASTVPNSYEQYF. The CDR3, as DNA: TGTGCCAGCACGGTCCCGAACTCCTACGAGCAGTACTTC.

The J gene is TRBJ2-1, the V gene TRBV29-1; D uncertain. Deletions cut 3 bases from V and 4 bases from J, with 10 bases between. This CDR3 has 13 amino acids. Germline assignment: CDR1 SQVTM and CDR2 ANQGSEA. For the CDR3, the DNA is TGCAGCGTTGAGTGGGTCAGGTACAATGAGCAGTTCTTC. The encoded protein is CSVEWVRYNEQFF.

About this clone itself: Compared with germline, one end of the junction differs, possibly owing to a read error. The chain combines TRBV2 with TRBJ2-3; D not certain. CDR1 is SNHLY and CDR2 is FYNNEI in the germline V gene. This CDR3 contains 16 residues. CDR3 nucleotide sequence: TGTGCCAGCAGTGAAATCCCCGTAGTGGGCACTGATACGCAGTATTTT. The encoded protein is CASSEIPVVGTDTQYF.

Only one count was recorded for this clone. Mismatch with germline at one junction end may stem from a read error. The V call is TRBV6-5, the J call TRBJ1-3; D call uncertain. The germline V gene encodes CDR1 MNHEY and CDR2 SVGAGI. The CDR3 contains 13 residues. CDR3 sequence (DNA): TGTGCCATCAGTGAGAACCCAGGAAACACCATATATTTT. The encoded protein is CAISENPGNTIYF.

The genes are TRBV2 and TRBJ1-2; a weak D match, TRBD1 (5 bases). Deletions cut 9 bases from V and 5 bases from J, with 7 bases between. The length of the CDR3 is 10 residues. Germline V gene lookup returns CDR1 SNHLY and CDR2 FYNNEI. CDR3 DNA sequence: TGTGCCAGGGGGGGTTATGGCTACACCTTC. Protein: CARGGYGYTF.

The chain recombines TRBV2 with TRBJ2-4; D possibly uses TRBD1 or TRBD2 (5 bases each). Germline lookup yields CDR1 SNHLY and CDR2 FYNNEI. This CDR3 has 12 amino acids. V was trimmed by 6 bases and J by 8 bases, leaving 11 bases between them. CDR3 in amino acids: CASRAGRDIQYF. The CDR3 nucleotides read TGTGCCAGCAGGGCAGGGAGAGACATTCAGTACTTC.

The DNA of the CDR3 is TGTGCCAGCACCCACCGGACGAGAGGCTCCTACGAGCAGTACTTC. Its protein product is CASTHRTRGSYEQYF. The J gene is TRBJ2-7, the V gene TRBV6-5, with D hard to call. Trimming cost V 7 bases and J 0 bases, with 16 bases left between them. This CDR3 is 15 amino acids long. Germline V lookup: CDR1 MNHEY, CDR2 SVGAGI.

The chain employs TRBV7-2 and TRBJ1-6; tentative D call: TRBD1 (5 bases). Germline V lookup: CDR1 SGHTA, CDR2 FQGNSA. The CDR3 loop spans 15 amino acids. The ends were cut back, 5 bases at V and 8 bases at J, with 16 bases in the middle. In DNA form, the CDR3 reads TGTGCCAGCAGCGCCCAAACCGGGACCGATTCACCCCTCCACTTT. Translated, it gives CASSAQTGTDSPLHF.

The J gene is TRBJ2-2, the V gene TRBV6-5; TRBD1 might be the D (5 bases). The CDR3 length is 14 residues. CDR1 is MNHEY, CDR2 SVGAGI, per germline. Trimming left V 6 bases short and J 0 bases short, with 8 bases between. The CDR3 DNA reads as TGTGCCAGCAGAAGACAGACGAACACCGGGGAGCTGTTTTTT. It encodes CASRRQTNTGELFF.

About this clone itself: In the same sample, other DNA sequences code for this CDR3. J is TRBJ1-2 and V is TRBV7-2; 7 nucleotides agree with TRBD1. The germline CDR1 and CDR2 sequences are SGHTA and FQGNSA. The CDR3 extends over 13 amino acids. After removal of 4 bases from V and 8 bases from J, the junction contained 7 bases not matched to a gene. CDR3 sequence (DNA): TGTGCCAGCAGCTCACGACAGGGAGGGGGCTACACCTTC. Residues: CASSSRQGGGYTF.

The chain has TRBV19 and TRBJ2-2; 7 bases agree with TRBD1. After removal of 7 bases from V and 5 bases from J, the junction contained 7 bases not matched to a gene. From germline, CDR1 is LNHDA and CDR2 SQIVND (reference sequence). The CDR3 is made up of 14 amino acids. CDR3 loop: CASTRQGRTGELFF. The CDR3 DNA follows: TGTGCCAGTACCCGACAGGGCCGAACCGGGGAGCTGTTTTTT.

J is TRBJ2-4 and V is TRBV6-5; D gene ambiguous. Trimming removed 8 bases from V and 0 bases from J, with 14 bases in between. The germline V gene encodes CDR1 MNHEY and CDR2 SVGAGI. The CDR3 spans 15 residues. CDR3 nucleotide sequence: TGTGCCAGCCACGGCGGAGAGTTAGCCAAAAACATTCAGTACTTC. Translating gives CASHGGELAKNIQYF.

The chain couples TRBV28 to TRBJ2-5; 11 nucleotides align to TRBD1. The CDR3 spans 16 residues. V shed 2 bases and J 2 bases; nucleotides not matched to a gene: 4. Germline V gene lookup returns CDR1 MDHEN and CDR2 SYDVKM. CDR3 nucleotide sequence: TGTGCCAGCAGTTTACTCGGGACAGGGGGACAAGAGACCCAGTACTTC. This sequence encodes CASSLLGTGGQETQYF.

The chain carries TRBV7-2 and TRBJ2-7; 9 positions match TRBD1. Germline trimming cut 7 bases from V and 4 bases from J; bases unmatched to any gene: 5. The CDR3 length is 13 residues. In germline, CDR1 is SGHTA, CDR2 FQGNSA. For the CDR3, the DNA is TGTGCCAGCATCAGACAGGGGGGGTACGAGCAGTACTTC. This codes for CASIRQGGYEQYF. Full variable domain (outside the CDR3, taken from reference TRBV7-2 and TRBJ2-7): GAGVSQSPSNKVTEKGKDVELRCDPISGHTALYWYRQSLGQGLEFLIYFQGNSAPDKSGLPSDRFSAERTGGSVSTLTIQRTQQEDSAVYLCASIRQGGYEQYFGPGTRLTVT.

This clone was observed once. The chain recombines TRBV5-6 with TRBJ2-6; no clear D gene. CDR1 is SGHDT, CDR2 YYEEEE, per germline. The length of the CDR3 is 16 residues. V was trimmed by 2 bases and J by 0 bases, leaving 9 bases between them. CDR3 sequence (DNA): TGTGCCAGCAGCTTTTACATGAGCTCTGGGGCCAACGTCCTGACTTTC. Encoded protein: CASSFYMSSGANVLTF.

A single count supports this clone. The identical CDR3 is also encoded by other nucleotide sequences in the sample. The chain employs TRBV18 and TRBJ1-4; 9 positions agree with TRBD1. Germline CDR1 is KGHSH and CDR2 is LQKENI. With V trimmed by 0 bases and J by 7 bases, 3 bases remained unmatched. This CDR3 comprises 15 residues. CDR3 sequence (DNA): TGTGCCAGCTCACCACCGGGACAGGGTGGTGAAAAACTGTTTTTT. Protein sequence: CASSPPGQGGEKLFF.

This CDR3 is CASSQGGTAGEEKLFF. DNA for the CDR3: TGCGCCAGCAGCCAAGGGGGGACAGCTGGAGAGGAAAAACTGTTTTTT. V and J are TRBV5-1 and TRBJ1-4; 7 bases are a match to TRBD1. Unmatched junction bases numbered 14, after V lost 4 bases and J lost 8 bases. Germline CDR1 is SGHRS and CDR2 is YFSETQ. The CDR3 runs 16 residues.

V usage is TRBV18 and J usage is TRBJ2-7, with a possible D match to TRBD2 (5 bases). Germline V gives CDR1 KGHSH, CDR2 LQKENI. V shed 2 bases and J shed 7 bases, with 18 bases lying between them. The CDR3 is 15 residues long. The CDR3 sequence is CASSPASLGSGEQYF. The CDR3 nucleotides are TGTGCCAGCTCACCAGCATCTTTAGGGTCGGGGGAGCAGTACTTC.

CDR3 coding DNA: TGTGCCAGCAGCGTCGGACTAGCGGGGGGCTCCCCTAGCACAGATACGCAGTATTTT. Its translation: CASSVGLAGGSPSTDTQYF. V usage is TRBV9 and J usage is TRBJ2-3, with 14 bases matching TRBD2. The ends lost 2 bases at V and 0 bases at J; junction bases unmatched: 8. The CDR3 totals 19 residues. Germline CDR1 SGDLS, CDR2 YYNGEE.

This sequence joins TRBV7-8 and TRBJ2-5; tentative D call: TRBD2 (5 bases). V was shortened by 2 bases and J by 2 bases, with 6 bases between the two germline ends. CDR3 length: 13 residues. CDR1 is SGHVS, CDR2 FQNEAQ, per germline. The CDR3 here is CASSLRGQETQYF. CDR3 DNA: TGTGCCAGCAGCTTACGAGGGCAAGAGACCCAGTACTTC. Supplemented by reference TRBV7-8 and TRBJ2-5, the full variable domain reads GAGVSQSPRYKVAKRGQDVALRCDPISGHVSLFWYQQALGQGPEFLTYFQNEAQLDKSGLPSDRFFAERPEGSVSTLKIQRTQQEDSAVYLCASSLRGQETQYFGPGTRLLVL.

The table lists this clone with a few counts. V gene TRBV29-1 combines with J gene TRBJ2-5, with D perhaps matching TRBD2 (6 bases). Germline V gene data show CDR1 as SQVTM and CDR2 as ANQGSEA. Trimming took 3 bases from V and 6 from J, leaving 17 bases between them. The CDR3 consists of 14 residues. The CDR3 here is CSVDSGSSMKTQYF. The CDR3 region has the DNA TGCAGCGTTGATAGCGGATCCTCAATGAAGACCCAGTACTTC.

This clone occurred a few times. The chain combines TRBV4-3 with TRBJ1-1, with a possible D match to TRBD1 (5 bases). The germline V gene has CDR1 LGHNA and CDR2 YSLEER. V was trimmed by 2 bases and J by 1 base, leaving 17 bases between them. This CDR3 is built from 17 residues. The CDR3 region is CASSQFPSPGANTEAFF. The CDR3 nucleotides read TGCGCCAGCAGCCAATTCCCCTCGCCCGGGGCGAACACTGAAGCTTTCTTT.